Sequencing of this T cell receptor beta chain was carried out in a study of blood T cell repertoires in COVID-19. As for the study in general: The United States, Italy and Spain supplied acute and convalescent COVID-19 samples. PBMCs, B-cell-depleted T cells, or T cells were the source of the cDNA or gDNA that made up the material.

Repertoires were generated with immunoSEQ multiplex PCR, while TCRdb's copy carries only in-frame clones and drops some. The sample consists of approximately 120,000 clones, around nine tenths of them appearing once. The sequenced sample consisted of peripheral blood. This TCR was sampled from a middle-aged man with COVID-19, enrolled during active disease.

CDR3: CASSTPPGGGVGEKLFF. CDR3 DNA sequence: TGTGCCAGCAGTACCCCGCCGGGAGGGGGAGTAGGCGAAAAACTGTTTTTT. The chain recombines TRBV28 with TRBJ1-4, with D perhaps matching TRBD1 (6 bases). The CDR3 length is 17 residues. V was shortened by 5 bases and J by 8 bases, with 24 bases between the two germline ends. The germline V gene has CDR1 MDHEN and CDR2 SYDVKM.